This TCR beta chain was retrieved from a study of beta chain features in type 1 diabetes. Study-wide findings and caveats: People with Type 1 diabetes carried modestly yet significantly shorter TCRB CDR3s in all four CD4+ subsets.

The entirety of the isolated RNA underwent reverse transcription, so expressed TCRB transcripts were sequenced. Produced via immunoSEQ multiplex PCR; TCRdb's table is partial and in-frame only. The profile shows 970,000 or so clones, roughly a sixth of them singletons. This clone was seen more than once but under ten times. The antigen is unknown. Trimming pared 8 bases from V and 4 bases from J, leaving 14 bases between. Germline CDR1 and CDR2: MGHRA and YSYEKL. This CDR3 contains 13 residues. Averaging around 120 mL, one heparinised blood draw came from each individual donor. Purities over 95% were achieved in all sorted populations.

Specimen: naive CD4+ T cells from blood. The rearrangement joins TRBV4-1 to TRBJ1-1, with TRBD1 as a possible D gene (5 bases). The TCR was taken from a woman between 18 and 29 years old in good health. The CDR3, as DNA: TGCGCCAGCTCACCGATGGGGGTCACTGAAGCTTTCTTT. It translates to CASSPMGVTEAFF.